A selection of T cell receptor beta chains follows, all from one sample in a study of response to subunit inactivated influenza vaccine. TCRdb re-called the RT-PCR reads with MiXCR, one entry per CDR3 protein. The sample has about 540,000 distinct CDR3 sequences; 14% are singletons. The material sequenced was PBMCs from blood, taken roughly 12 days after vaccination. Source of these receptors: a man aged 45 to 65 who received an inactivated influenza vaccine. Each CDR3 is given with its conserved first and last residue. D genes are given only for firm matches. The size field is filled for only some rows; it gives once, few, many or a size class.

. | few | TRBJ2-1 | TRBV28 | CASRGASYNEQFF | TGTGCCAGCAGGGGAGCGAGCTACAATGAGCAGTTCTTC
. | few | TRBJ2-5 | TRBV3-1 | CASSQAGSETQYF | TGTGCCAGCAGCCAAGCGGGATCGGAGACCCAGTACTTC
. | medium-sized | TRBJ2-7 | TRBV5-1 | CASSNPRGSYEQYF | TGCGCCAGCAGCAACCCCCGGGGCTCCTACGAGCAGTACTTC
TRBD2 | . | TRBJ2-1 | TRBV10-3 | CAISDASGRKFF | TGTGCCATCAGTGATGCCAGCGGGAGGAAGTTCTTC
TRBD1 | few | TRBJ2-5 | TRBV24-1 | CATQDRGGRQTQYF | TGTGCCACCCAGGACAGGGGAGGTCGTCAGACCCAGTACTTC
. | . | TRBJ1-6 | TRBV6-1 | CASSPDRNYSPLHF | TGTGCCAGCAGTCCCGACAGAAACTATTCACCCCTCCACTTT
. | few | TRBJ1-5 | TRBV18 | CASSPGADQPQHF | TGTGCCAGCTCACCAGGGGCGGATCAGCCCCAGCATTTT
. | few | TRBJ2-3 | TRBV5-1 | CASSPGTNSDTQYF | TGCGCCAGCAGTCCCGGGACGAACTCAGATACGCAGTATTTT
. | . | TRBJ2-7 | TRBV12-3/TRBV12-4 | CASSFGDTDYEQYF | TGTGCCAGCAGTTTTGGGGACACAGACTACGAGCAGTACTTC
TRBD1 | few | TRBJ1-2 | TRBV18 | CASSPIPGQANYGYTF | TGTGCCAGCTCACCGATACCGGGACAGGCTAACTATGGCTACACCTTC
. | . | TRBJ2-1 | TRBV7-2 | CASSPDRPASYNEQFF | TGTGCCAGCAGCCCCGACCGTCCAGCCTCCTACAATGAGCAGTTCTTC
. | few | TRBJ2-7 | TRBV4-1 | CASSQEGKGLGEQYF | TGCGCCAGCAGCCAAGAGGGAAAGGGCCTTGGCGAGCAGTACTTC
. | . | TRBJ2-7 | TRBV20-1 | CSATDTRRSTYEQYF | TGCAGTGCGACCGACACCAGGAGGTCGACCTACGAGCAGTACTTC
TRBD1 | many | TRBJ1-2 | TRBV12-3/TRBV12-4 | CASSPSGTVYGYTF | TGTGCCAGCAGTCCAAGTGGGACAGTCTATGGCTACACCTTC
TRBD1 | few | TRBJ1-6 | TRBV13 | CASSLRQGAIYSPLHF | TGTGCCAGCAGCTTACGGCAGGGGGCGATTTATTCACCCCTCCACTTT
TRBD1 | many | TRBJ2-3 | TRBV24-1 | CATSRRTGSTDTQYF | TGTGCCACCAGTCGTCGGACAGGCAGCACAGATACGCAGTATTTT
. | . | TRBJ2-7 | TRBV5-1 | CASSLAGGVSQYEQYF | TGCGCCAGCAGCTTGGCCGGGGGAGTGAGTCAATACGAGCAGTACTTC
TRBD1 | . | TRBJ1-2 | TRBV30 | CAWARDSYGYTF | TGTGCCTGGGCTAGGGACAGTTATGGCTACACCTTC
. | many | TRBJ1-5 | TRBV7-8 | CASSLALHQPQHF | TGTGCCAGCAGCCTGGCCCTCCATCAGCCCCAGCATTTT
. | . | TRBJ2-7 | TRBV18 | CASSPVQGSHEQYF | TGTGCCAGCTCACCCGTGCAGGGTAGCCACGAGCAGTACTTC
TRBD2 | . | TRBJ2-7 | TRBV28 | CASSLYGLAGVGQYF | TGTGCCAGCAGTTTATACGGACTAGCGGGAGTAGGGCAGTACTTC
. | . | TRBJ1-2 | TRBV6-1 | CASRTGVTYGYTF | TGTGCCAGCAGAACTGGTGTTACCTATGGCTACACCTTC
TRBD2 | . | TRBJ2-5 | TRBV7-2 | CASSLGGGVETQYF | TGTGCCAGCAGCTTGGGCGGGGGGGTAGAGACCCAGTACTTC
. | few | TRBJ1-2 | TRBV7-2 | CASSPGGAVGYTF | TGTGCCAGCAGCCCCGGGGGGGCCGTTGGCTACACCTTC
. | . | TRBJ2-3 | TRBV7-9 | CASSLSRTQPTDTQYF | TGTGCCAGCAGCTTAAGTAGGACACAACCCACAGATACGCAGTATTTT
TRBD2 | . | TRBJ2-5 | TRBV29-1 | CSVEAGGPETQYF | TGCAGCGTTGAAGCGGGAGGGCCAGAGACCCAGTACTTC
TRBD2 | few | TRBJ2-1 | TRBV7-2 | CASSPSRTSGLFF | TGTGCCAGCAGCCCATCGCGGACTAGCGGCCTGTTCTTC
. | few | TRBJ1-5 | TRBV30 | CAWSVREGQPQHF | TGTGCCTGGAGTGTACGGGAGGGTCAGCCCCAGCATTTT
. | few | TRBJ2-1 | TRBV29-1 | CSVEGVRVMSSYNEQFF | TGCAGCGTTGAAGGAGTCAGAGTAATGAGCTCCTACAATGAGCAGTTCTTC
. | . | TRBJ2-7 | TRBV10-3 | CAANSGTHSYEQYF | TGTGCCGCCAACTCCGGGACTCACTCCTACGAGCAGTACTTC
. | few | TRBJ1-1 | TRBV2 | CASSRQSEAFF | TGTGCCAGCAGTCGACAGTCTGAAGCTTTCTTT
. | . | TRBJ1-1 | TRBV20-1 | CSARAARFTEAFF | TGCAGTGCTAGAGCGGCCCGTTTCACTGAAGCTTTCTTT
. | . | TRBJ1-2 | TRBV5-1 | CASSLAPPGLSGYTF | TGCGCCAGCAGCTTAGCCCCGCCAGGGCTGTCTGGCTACACCTTC
TRBD2 | . | TRBJ2-2 | TRBV10-3 | CAIRATSGRKVGELFF | TGTGCCATCAGAGCAACTAGCGGGAGAAAGGTCGGGGAGCTGTTTTTT
. | few | TRBJ2-2 | TRBV7-2 | CASSLVRAGTGELFF | TGTGCCAGCAGCTTAGTCAGGGCCGGCACCGGGGAGCTGTTTTTT
TRBD1 | . | TRBJ2-7 | TRBV27 | CASSSRDRVTYEQYF | TGTGCCAGCAGTTCCCGGGACAGGGTGACCTACGAGCAGTACTTC
TRBD1 | . | TRBJ1-5 | TRBV12-3/TRBV12-4 | CASRQGLYSNQPQHF | TGTGCCAGTCGACAGGGTCTCTATAGCAATCAGCCCCAGCATTTT
. | few | TRBJ1-2 | TRBV3-1 | CASSQASWGGGYTF | TGTGCCAGCAGCCAAGCCTCTTGGGGGGGTGGCTACACCTTC
TRBD2 | few | TRBJ2-6 | TRBV30 | CAWSPGGGANVLTF | TGTGCCTGGAGTCCGGGAGGTGGGGCCAACGTCCTGACTTTC
. | . | TRBJ1-4 | TRBV20-1 | CSARYPPGEKLFF | TGCAGTGCTAGATACCCTCCTGGGGAAAAACTGTTTTTT
TRBD2 | many | TRBJ2-1 | TRBV4-2 | CASSQVALAGGGLKNEQFF | TGTGCCAGCAGCCAAGTGGCTCTAGCGGGAGGAGGTTTAAAGAATGAGCAGTTCTTC
. | few | TRBJ1-1 | TRBV7-2 | CASRDSMNTEAFF | TGTGCCAGCAGGGACAGCATGAACACTGAAGCTTTCTTT
TRBD2 | . | TRBJ2-7 | TRBV3-1 | CASSQDQTSGFFYEQYF | TGTGCCAGCAGCCAAGACCAGACTAGCGGATTTTTCTACGAGCAGTACTTC
. | few | TRBJ2-5 | TRBV5-1 | CASSWYLGQPQYF | TGCGCCAGCAGCTGGTACCTAGGACAGCCCCAGTACTTC
. | few | TRBJ2-2 | TRBV4-3 | CASSQGDSDTGELFF | TGCGCCAGCAGCCAAGGGGACTCTGACACCGGGGAGCTGTTTTTT
. | many | TRBJ1-5 | TRBV2 | CASRQGWSNQPQHF | TGTGCCAGCAGGCAGGGATGGAGCAATCAGCCCCAGCATTTT
TRBD2 | few | TRBJ2-5 | TRBV29-1 | CSVLGLAWGETQYF | TGCAGCGTTCTGGGACTAGCTTGGGGAGAGACCCAGTACTTC
TRBD1 | . | TRBJ1-6 | TRBV28 | CASSPWTGNPPLHF | TGTGCCAGCAGTCCCTGGACAGGAAATCCACCCCTCCACTTT
. | . | TRBJ1-5 | TRBV27 | CASSLRRRGFLQGQNTYSNQPQHF | TGTGCCAGCAGTTTAAGAAGGAGGGGGTTCCTACAGGGCCAAAACACGTATAGCAATCAGCCCCAGCATTTT
. | few | TRBJ1-1 | TRBV20-1 | CSARGGGFTEAFF | TGCAGTGCTAGGGGGGGCGGCTTCACTGAAGCTTTCTTT
. | few | TRBJ1-2 | TRBV29-1 | CSVVLSTEGYTF | TGCAGCGTTGTACTGTCCACGGAAGGCTACACCTTC